This T cell receptor (beta chain) was identified in a study of cytomegalovirus exposure and HLA in healthy donors. Study-level points and caveats: High sensitivity and specificity were reportedly achieved when the classifier diagnosed cytomegalovirus status. As a later analysis showed, a missense DCLRE1C variant was linked to trimming of TCR beta V- and J-genes.

PCR used 60 Vbeta primers and 13 Jbeta primers. The protocol was immunoSEQ multiplex PCR, while the TCRdb copy is restricted to in-frame clones and leaves out a portion. The sample yields under 130,000 clones, around 86% seen once. Trimming removed 4 bases from V and 0 bases from J, with 12 bases in between. This CDR3 has 15 residues. Germline V lookup: CDR1 LGHNA, CDR2 YNFKEQ. A remark on this clone: The target antigen is unknown.

The chain is built from TRBV4-2 and TRBJ2-5; possibly TRBD1 for D (6 bases). This TCR derives from a man aged 25-40 years in good health and CMV-seropositive. Sequencing was carried out using PBMCs. In nucleotides, the CDR3 is TGTGCCAGCAGCCGCGAGACAGGTAACCAAGAGACCCAGTACTTC. Protein: CASSRETGNQETQYF.